This entry is about one TCR beta chain. No antigen is known for it. This record comes from a study of pediatric ulcerative colitis. Whole-study findings and limits: Substantially fewer templates came from a couple of patients' blood samples. Blood-rectal clonal overlap within each person was significantly higher in ulcerative colitis patients than controls. Rectal pinch biopsies may have included blood-derived T cells, especially in patients with overt colitis. This repertoire reflects total lymphocytes rather than subpopulations like regulatory T cells.

Generated by immunoSEQ multiplex PCR, the TCRdb table keeps only in-frame clones and is missing some. The sample has 17,000 or so clones, just under 75% seen once. The CDR3 extends over 19 amino acids. Germline trimming cut 4 bases from V and 3 bases from J; bases unmatched to any gene: 12. Germline V gene lookup returns CDR1 SEHNR and CDR2 FQNEAQ (reference sequence). During colonoscopy, one to two rectal pinch biopsies were collected. The J gene is TRBJ2-2, the V gene TRBV7-9, with 12 bases fitting TRBD1. Sequenced sample: gut tissue. The sequence derives from a girl aged 10-17 years with moderate ulcerative colitis. The CDR3 sequence is CASSYLGTGGRRYTGELFF. CDR3 DNA sequence: TGTGCCAGCAGCTACCTCGGGACAGGGGGCCGCCGATACACCGGGGAGCTGTTTTTT.